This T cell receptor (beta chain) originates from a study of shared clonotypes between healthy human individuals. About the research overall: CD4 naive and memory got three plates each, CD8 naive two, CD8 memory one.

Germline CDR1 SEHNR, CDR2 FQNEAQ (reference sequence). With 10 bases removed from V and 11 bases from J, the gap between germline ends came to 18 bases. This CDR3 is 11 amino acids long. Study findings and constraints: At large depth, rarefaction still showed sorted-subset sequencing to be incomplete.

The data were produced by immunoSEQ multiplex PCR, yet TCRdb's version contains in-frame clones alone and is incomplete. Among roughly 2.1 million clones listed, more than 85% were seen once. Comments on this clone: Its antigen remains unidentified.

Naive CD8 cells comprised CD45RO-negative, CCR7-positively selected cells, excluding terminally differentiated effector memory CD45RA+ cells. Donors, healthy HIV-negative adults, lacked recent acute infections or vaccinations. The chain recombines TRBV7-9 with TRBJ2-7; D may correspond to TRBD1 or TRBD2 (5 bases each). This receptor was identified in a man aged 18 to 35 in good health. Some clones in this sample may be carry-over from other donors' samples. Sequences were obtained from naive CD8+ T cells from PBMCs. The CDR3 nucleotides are TGTGCCATCCAAGTTGGGACGGGGAAGTACTTC. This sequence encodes CAIQVGTGKYF.